This T cell receptor beta chain came from a study of T cell responses to AZD1222 COVID-19 vaccine. As for the study in general: Whether given at about 4 or about 12 weeks, second doses were pooled. Overall study findings and caveats: White British people made up most donors, females outnumbered males, and clonal diversity was possibly underestimated.

Germline CDR1 reads SGHNT; CDR2 reads YYREEE (reference sequence). Trimming pared 10 bases from V and 1 base from J, leaving 14 bases between. The CDR3 is 13 amino acids. With regard to this clone: Its antigen is as yet unknown.

Only in-frame clones appear in the TCRdb table, and some are missing; sequencing was by immunoSEQ multiplex PCR. Of 72,000 or so clones detected, roughly 85% appear once; the ten largest clones hold around 20%. The genes are TRBV5-4 and TRBJ1-1, with D perhaps matching TRBD1 (6 bases). The sequence was obtained from an adult in good health. The material was peripheral blood, obtained on day 0 of AZD1222 vaccination. The CDR3 DNA is TGTGCCGCGAAGGGGGGGGAGAACACTGAAGCTTTCTTT. Translating it yields CAAKGGENTEAFF.